These T cell receptor beta chains were read from a single sample in a study of cytomegalovirus exposure and HLA in healthy donors. Using immunoSEQ multiplex PCR, the repertoire was profiled, and TCRdb retains in-frame clones only, with some absent. This table has some 190,000 clones, around four fifths appearing once. Sequencing used PBMCs. Every receptor here comes from a man aged 40-55 years in good health and CMV-seropositive. CDR3s include the opening cysteine and the closing phenylalanine or tryptophan. The D gene is left open where the match is weak. The listing skips clone size in some rows; elsewhere it reads once, few, many or a size class.

abundance,len,v_gene,d_gene,j_gene,CDR3aa,CDR3nt
-,17,TRBV4-1,TRBD2,TRBJ2-1,CASSQELGGSSYNEQFF,TGCGCCAGCAGCCAAGAACTGGGCGGGAGCTCCTACAATGAGCAGTTCTTC
-,12,TRBV9,-,TRBJ2-1,CASSVVPNEQFF,TGTGCCAGCAGCGTAGTCCCGAATGAGCAGTTCTTC
-,15,TRBV19,TRBD1,TRBJ1-6,CASWDSLSYNSPLHF,TGTGCCAGCTGGGACAGCCTTTCCTATAATTCACCCCTCCACTTT
-,12,TRBV2,-,TRBJ1-2,CASRGDNYGYTF,TGTGCCAGCAGGGGAGACAACTATGGCTACACCTTC
-,13,TRBV9,-,TRBJ2-5,CASSRNSGETQYF,TGTGCCAGCAGTCGCAACTCTGGAGAGACCCAGTACTTC
-,13,TRBV5-1,-,TRBJ2-7,CASSFALTYEQYF,TGCGCCAGCAGCTTCGCGCTTACCTACGAGCAGTACTTC
few,14,TRBV2,-,TRBJ2-7,CASANQQSSYEQYF,TGTGCCAGCGCTAACCAACAGAGCTCCTACGAGCAGTACTTC
-,15,TRBV7-3,TRBD2,TRBJ2-2,CSSSPRGGGTGELFF,TGTTCCAGCTCCCCCCGGGGCGGGGGGACCGGGGAGCTGTTTTTT
-,16,TRBV13,-,TRBJ2-7,CASSSVLTGRFSEQYF,TGTGCCAGCAGCTCCGTATTGACAGGGAGGTTCTCCGAGCAGTACTTC
-,10,TRBV20-1,-,TRBJ2-5,CARGQETQYF,TGTGCCAGGGGCCAAGAGACCCAGTACTTC
-,17,TRBV2,-,TRBJ2-1,CASSERDRTSEYNEQFF,TGTGCCAGCAGTGAACGTGACAGGACGTCGGAGTACAATGAGCAGTTCTTC
-,13,TRBV7-9,TRBD2,TRBJ2-2,CASGSPNTGELFF,TGTGCTAGCGGGAGTCCGAACACCGGGGAGCTGTTTTTT
-,10,TRBV29-1,-,TRBJ1-1,CSAYTGEAFF,TGCAGCGCCTACACAGGGGAAGCTTTCTTT
few,15,TRBV6-4,TRBD2,TRBJ2-1,CASSEGLAGLNEQFF,TGTGCCAGCAGTGAAGGACTAGCGGGACTGAATGAGCAGTTCTTC
-,15,TRBV5-1,-,TRBJ2-7,CASSLVAGSGYEQYF,TGCGCCAGCAGCTTGGTGGCAGGGTCAGGCTACGAGCAGTACTTC
-,15,TRBV27,TRBD1,TRBJ1-5,CASSLSTGVDQPQHF,TGTGCCAGCAGTTTATCGACAGGGGTGGATCAGCCCCAGCATTTT
-,14,TRBV6-1,TRBD1,TRBJ2-7,CASSESWTGYEQYF,TGTGCCAGCAGTGAATCTTGGACAGGATACGAGCAGTACTTC
-,15,TRBV28,-,TRBJ2-1,CASSFEYGSYNEQFF,TGTGCCAGCAGTTTCGAGTACGGCTCCTACAATGAGCAGTTCTTC
-,14,TRBV7-2,-,TRBJ1-2,CASSLRGGNYGYTF,TGTGCCAGCAGCCTACGCGGAGGGAACTATGGCTACACCTTC
-,14,TRBV13,-,TRBJ2-5,CASSHTYRVEGQYF,TGTGCCAGCAGTCACACATACAGGGTTGAGGGGCAGTACTTC
-,14,TRBV19,-,TRBJ1-1,CASSLRGQNTEAFF,TGTGCCAGTAGTTTACGGGGACAGAACACTGAAGCTTTCTTT
-,13,TRBV14,-,TRBJ2-5,CASSRARGETQYF,TGTGCCAGCAGCCGGGCAAGGGGGGAGACCCAGTACTTC
-,12,TRBV5-1,-,TRBJ2-1,CASSFSTGEQFF,TGCGCCAGCAGCTTTAGCACGGGTGAGCAGTTCTTC
-,13,TRBV29-1,-,TRBJ1-1,CSVGGGEGTEAFF,TGCAGCGTTGGAGGAGGGGAGGGAACTGAAGCTTTCTTT
-,12,TRBV7-2,-,TRBJ2-1,CASSAERNEQFF,TGTGCCAGCAGCGCGGAGCGAAATGAGCAGTTCTTC
-,14,TRBV29-1,TRBD1,TRBJ2-7,CSVEETGTGLEQYF,TGCAGCGTTGAGGAGACCGGGACAGGGCTTGAGCAGTACTTC
few,14,TRBV5-1,TRBD2,TRBJ2-4,CASSWGLAEDIQYF,TGCGCCAGCAGCTGGGGACTAGCGGAGGACATTCAGTACTTC
-,14,TRBV7-3,TRBD1,TRBJ1-4,CASRGDSFNEKLFF,TGTGCCAGCAGGGGGGACAGCTTTAATGAAAAACTGTTTTTT
-,13,TRBV7-2,-,TRBJ2-7,CASSLEAEYEQYF,TGTGCCAGCAGCTTAGAGGCGGAATACGAGCAGTACTTC
-,16,TRBV27,TRBD1,TRBJ1-6,CASSFLRQGGVSPLHF,TGTGCCAGCAGTTTCCTTAGACAGGGGGGAGTTTCACCCCTCCACTTT
-,17,TRBV19,TRBD1,TRBJ2-7,CASSRQGDHAVFYEQYF,TGTGCCAGTAGTCGACAGGGGGACCACGCCGTCTTCTACGAGCAGTACTTC
few,14,TRBV6-1,TRBD2,TRBJ2-7,CATQIAGGPYEQYF,TGTGCCACTCAAATAGCGGGAGGGCCCTACGAGCAGTACTTC
-,10,TRBV2,-,TRBJ2-1,CASREGAQFF,TGTGCCAGCAGGGAGGGTGCGCAGTTCTTC
-,13,TRBV5-1,-,TRBJ2-7,CASSLGSGYEQYF,TGCGCCAGCAGCTTGGGTAGCGGCTACGAGCAGTACTTC
-,14,TRBV28,TRBD2,TRBJ2-1,CASRHGTSGNEQFF,TGTGCCAGCAGGCATGGGACTAGCGGGAATGAGCAGTTCTTC
-,13,TRBV6-6,TRBD1,TRBJ2-1,CASSWDRGHEQFF,TGTGCCAGCAGTTGGGACAGGGGGCATGAGCAGTTCTTC
-,12,TRBV10-1,-,TRBJ2-2,CASSYAGGELFF,TGCGCCAGCAGCTACGCTGGCGGGGAGCTGTTTTTT
-,14,TRBV18,TRBD1,TRBJ1-2,CASSPGTGINGYTF,TGTGCCAGCTCACCAGGGACAGGGATCAATGGCTACACCTTC
few,13,TRBV5-5,TRBD1,TRBJ2-7,CASSWGQYYEQYF,TGTGCCAGCAGCTGGGGACAGTATTACGAGCAGTACTTC
-,13,TRBV10-3,TRBD2,TRBJ2-2,CAITGGGTGELFF,TGTGCCATCACTGGGGGGGGGACCGGGGAGCTGTTTTTT